Here is one T cell receptor beta chain with its context. Its antigen is not known. Primers for the PCR totalled 60 Vbeta and 13 Jbeta. Sequencing was performed with immunoSEQ multiplex PCR; in TCRdb, only in-frame clones are kept and a portion is missing. The repertoire has around 150,000 clones, 8.9% of them found once; the top ten carry roughly 7%. The data belong to a study of cytomegalovirus exposure and HLA in healthy donors. Overall study findings and caveats: As a later analysis revealed, the rate of TCR association differed by HLA locus, with DRB1 most and HLA-C fewest.

Sequenced: PBMCs. This TCR came from a woman in her thirties or forties in good health and CMV-seropositive.

CDR3 DNA sequence: TGCGCCAGCAGCGAACAGGGGTTCTATAATTCACCCCTCCACTTT. It encodes CASSEQGFYNSPLHF. The genes are TRBV10-2 and TRBJ1-6, with 7 nucleotides matching TRBD1. J lost 3 bases, V lost 6 bases, and 5 bases had no gene match. The CDR3 spans 15 residues. The V gene's germline CDR1 is WSHSY and CDR2 SAAADI.